These 19 T cell receptor beta chains share one sample of origin, sequenced in a study of molecular identifiers for immune sequencing clone quantification. From the PCR reads, TCRdb called clonotypes with MiXCR, one entry per CDR3 protein. The repertoire includes about 40,000 distinct CDR3 sequences, around a sixth of them detected once, and 6.5% to 9% sits in the top ten. The sequenced material came from naive CD8+ T cells from blood, with Jurkat cell RNA spiked in. As to subset: FACS-sorted CD8+CD4-CCR7+CD45RA+ naive T cells. The receptor source for this set is a human donor in good health. Some libraries in this study had Jurkat cell RNA spiked in.

This clonotype came up many times. The DNA of the CDR3 is TGTGCCAGCAGCCCCTCAAACACCGGGGAGCTGTTTTTT. This sequence encodes CASSPSNTGELFF. The J gene is TRBJ2-2, the V gene TRBV6-5; D is uncertain. The V end was cut by 6 bases, the J end by 2 bases, with 7 bases between. The CDR3 covers 13 residues. Germline lookup yields CDR1 MNHEY and CDR2 SVGAGI.

This clonotype was seen at least ten times. In DNA, the CDR3 is TGTGCCAGCAGCGTAGAAGACGGGACAAATCAGCCCCAGCATTTT. This sequence encodes CASSVEDGTNQPQHF. The chain combines TRBV9 with TRBJ1-5; possible D gene TRBD1, 6 bases. The CDR3 length is 15 residues. Trimming shortened V by 0 bases and J by 4 bases, and 11 bases separated the two germline ends. CDR1 and CDR2 (germline): SGDLS, YYNGEE.

This clonotype has ten or more counts. The chain is built from TRBV7-9 and TRBJ2-5, with 7 bases aligning to TRBD2. Trimming removed 7 bases from V and 5 bases from J; junction bases left unmatched: 10. The CDR3 consists of 14 residues. Germline V gene data show CDR1 as SEHNR and CDR2 as FQNEAQ (reference sequence). In nucleotides, the CDR3 is TGTGCCAGCAAGGGCGGGAGCCTAGGGGAGACCCAGTACTTC. Translation: CASKGGSLGETQYF.

This clonotype was observed at least ten times. The gene calls are TRBV29-1 and TRBJ2-3; TRBD2 agrees at 14 bases. Trimming cost V 6 bases and J 2 bases; bases outside gene matches: 10. The V gene's germline CDR1 is SQVTM and CDR2 ANQGSEA. The CDR3 has 17 amino acids. The CDR3 bases are TGCAGCGTCCAGCCGGGACTAGCGGGAGAAAACACAGATACGCAGTATTTT. This codes for CSVQPGLAGENTDTQYF.

Regarding this clonotype: One junction end does not reproduce the germline sequence, and a read error may be involved. The chain links TRBV7-8 to TRBJ1-4, with 9 positions matching TRBD1. There are 14 residues in the CDR3. Germline V gene sequence: CDR1 SGHVS, CDR2 FQNEAQ. Written as DNA, the CDR3 is TGTGCCGGCAGCTCTCCGGGACAGGGCGAAAAACTGTTTTTT. This codes for CAGSSPGQGEKLFF.

This clonotype was seen repeatedly, ten times or more. This sequence joins TRBV28 and TRBJ1-2; tentatively, D is TRBD1 (5 bases). Germline V CDR1 and CDR2: MDHEN, SYDVKM. This CDR3 has 14 amino acids. Trimming removed 3 bases from V and 4 bases from J, with 12 bases in between. The CDR3 region is CASSLGRGGYGYTF. CDR3 coding DNA: TGTGCCAGCAGTTTGGGGAGGGGAGGCTATGGCTACACCTTC.

The table lists this clonotype with many counts. This chain uses TRBV12-3 or TRBV12-4 with TRBJ1-5; D is ambiguous. The V end lost 4 bases, the J end lost 0 bases, and 4 bases lay between the germline ends. There are 13 residues in the CDR3. For the CDR3, the DNA is TGTGCCAGCAGTTCAGGTAGCAATCAGCCCCAGCATTTT. Translating gives CASSSGSNQPQHF.

This clonotype has at least ten counts. The chain couples TRBV28 to TRBJ2-5; TRBD1 aligns across 10 bases. CDR1 and CDR2 from the germline V gene are MDHEN and SYDVKM. Trimming at V came to 3 bases and at J to 2 bases, leaving 3 bases not matched to a gene. This CDR3 region has 15 residues. The CDR3 is CASSFAGQGQETQYF. CDR3 coding DNA: TGTGCCAGCAGTTTCGCGGGACAGGGGCAAGAGACCCAGTACTTC. The whole variable domain, remainder taken from reference TRBV28 and TRBJ2-5, is DVKVTQSSRYLVKRTGEKVFLECVQDMDHENMFWYRQDPGLGLRLIYFSYDVKMKEKGDIPEGYSVSREKKERFSLILESASTNQTSMYLCASSFAGQGQETQYFGPGTRLLVL.

This clonotype was found many times. J is TRBJ1-1 and V is TRBV29-1, with a tentative D call TRBD1 (6 bases). Trimming cost V 5 bases and J 7 bases, with 20 bases left between them. This CDR3 contains 14 residues. Looked up from germline, CDR1 is SQVTM and CDR2 is ANQGSEA. As DNA, the CDR3 is TGCAGCGTTCGCGGTGGGTTGGGGGCGGTTGAAGCTTTCTTT. This gives the protein CSVRGGLGAVEAFF.

The rearrangement uses TRBV28 and TRBJ2-4; the match to TRBD2 covers 10 bases. J was trimmed by 7 bases and V by 5 bases; bases with no gene match: 5. Germline CDR1 reads MDHEN; CDR2 reads SYDVKM. This CDR3 has 14 amino acids. The CDR3 region has the DNA TGTGCCAGCAGTCCTCTAGCGGGAGTCAACATTCAGTACTTC. Translated: CASSPLAGVNIQYF.

This clonotype appeared many times. The chain recombines TRBV28 with TRBJ2-1; 7 nucleotides line up with TRBD2. Germline CDR1 is MDHEN and CDR2 is SYDVKM. This CDR3 is built from 17 residues. Unmatched junction bases numbered 13, after V lost 4 bases and J lost 4 bases. The CDR3 DNA reads TGTGCCAGCAGTTACTATGGAGGAGCGGGGATTTACAATGAGCAGTTCTTC. It yields the protein CASSYYGGAGIYNEQFF.

The table lists this clonotype with many counts. The chain links TRBV5-1 to TRBJ2-4; 10 nucleotides match TRBD1. The length of the CDR3 is 18 residues. CDR1 is SGHRS, CDR2 YFSETQ, per germline. The V and J ends lost 1 base and 7 bases, in that order; junction bases with no gene match: 14. The CDR3 nucleotides read TGCGCCAGCAGCTTGAGAGGGACAGGGGCCTCGCGGTTGAACATTCAGTACTTC. Translated: CASSLRGTGASRLNIQYF.

The sample holds a few counts of this clonotype. A much larger clonotype is one base distant, so this may be a read error. The genes are TRBV12-3 or TRBV12-4 and TRBJ2-4; D ambiguous. Deletions cut 5 bases from V and 6 bases from J, with 11 bases between. The length of the CDR3 is 13 residues. In nucleotides, the CDR3 is TGTGCCAGCAGTCTCTCAGTCTCAAACATTCAGTACTTC. Translation gives CASSLSVSNIQYF.

This clonotype was counted many times. This chain joins TRBV28 and TRBJ2-7; no definite D call. The CDR3 is 14 amino acids. The V gene's germline CDR1 is MDHEN and CDR2 SYDVKM. Trimming shortened V by 6 bases and J by 3 bases, and 15 bases separated the two germline ends. Here the CDR3 DNA reads TGTGCCAGCAGGGAATTTCCCTCCGGCTACGAGCAGTACTTC. Its translation: CASREFPSGYEQYF.

This chain links TRBV2 with TRBJ1-3, with D perhaps TRBD1 (6 bases). The V gene's germline CDR1 is SNHLY and CDR2 FYNNEI. The CDR3 has 14 residues. V shed 9 bases and J shed 3 bases, with 15 bases lying between them. The CDR3 sequence: CASQTGMDGNTIYF. CDR3 sequence (DNA): TGTGCCAGTCAGACAGGAATGGATGGAAACACCATATATTTT.

This clonotype appeared many times. The chain recombines TRBV2 with TRBJ2-1, with 15 bases fitting TRBD2. This CDR3 contains 15 residues. V was pared by 7 bases and J by 8 bases, with 6 bases of the junction left unmatched. In germline, CDR1 is SNHLY, CDR2 FYNNEI. The CDR3 is CASNGLAGGRDEQFF. The CDR3 DNA sequence: TGTGCCAGCAACGGACTAGCGGGAGGGAGGGATGAGCAGTTCTTC. Filled out from reference TRBV2 and TRBJ2-1, the complete variable domain reads EPEVTQTPSHQVTQMGQEVILRCVPISNHLYFYWYRQILGQKVEFLVSFYNNEISEKSEIFDDQFSVERPDGSNFTLKIRSTKLEDSAMYFCASNGLAGGRDEQFFGPGTRLTVL.

This clonotype was counted only a few times. The chain joins TRBV27 to TRBJ2-3; no clear D. Germline CDR1 is MNHEY and CDR2 is SMNVEV (reference sequence). V lost 3 bases to trimming and J lost 7 bases, with 5 bases between them. The CDR3 consists of 11 residues. The CDR3 coding sequence is TGTGCCAGCAGTTTGTCCAATACGCAGTATTTT. Its translation: CASSLSNTQYF.

At least ten counts were recorded for this clonotype. This chain links TRBV29-1 with TRBJ2-7, with D perhaps TRBD1 (6 bases). The germline CDR1 and CDR2 sequences are SQVTM and ANQGSEA. CDR3 length equals 13 residues. Trimming pared 5 bases from V and 3 bases from J, leaving 14 bases between. The CDR3 nucleotides read TGCAGCGTTTTACCGGGACACAGCTACGAGCAGTACTTC. Amino acid sequence: CSVLPGHSYEQYF.

The chain combines TRBV7-9 with TRBJ2-7; D is undetermined. V was pared by 5 bases and J by 2 bases, with 10 bases between. This CDR3 is 13 amino acids long. Germline CDR1 and CDR2: SEHNR and FQNEAQ (reference sequence). The CDR3 coding sequence is TGTGCCAGCAGCCGGTGGAGTCCCTACGAGCAGTACTTC. The encoded protein is CASSRWSPYEQYF. The full variable domain, with the rest looked up from reference TRBV7-9 and TRBJ2-7, is DTGVSQNPRHKITKRGQNVTFRCDPISEHNRLYWYRQTLGQGPEFLTYFQNEAQLEKSRLLSDRFSAERPKGSFSTLEIQRTEQGDSAMYLCASSRWSPYEQYFGPGTRLTVT.